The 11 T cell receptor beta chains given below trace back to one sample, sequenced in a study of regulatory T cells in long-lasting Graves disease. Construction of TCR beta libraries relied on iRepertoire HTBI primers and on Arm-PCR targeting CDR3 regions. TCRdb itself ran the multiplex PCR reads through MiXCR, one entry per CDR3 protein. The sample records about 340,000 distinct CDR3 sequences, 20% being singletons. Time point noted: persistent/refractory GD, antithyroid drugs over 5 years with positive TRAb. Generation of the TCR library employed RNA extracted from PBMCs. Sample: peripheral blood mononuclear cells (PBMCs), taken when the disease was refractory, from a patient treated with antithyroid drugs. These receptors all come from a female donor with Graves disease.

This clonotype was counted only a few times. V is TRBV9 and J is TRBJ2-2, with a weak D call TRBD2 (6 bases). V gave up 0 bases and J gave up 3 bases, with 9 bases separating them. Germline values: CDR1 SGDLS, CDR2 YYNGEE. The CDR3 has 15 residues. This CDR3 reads CASSVAGGYTGELFF. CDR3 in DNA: TGTGCCAGCAGCGTAGCTGGGGGGTACACCGGGGAGCTGTTTTTT.

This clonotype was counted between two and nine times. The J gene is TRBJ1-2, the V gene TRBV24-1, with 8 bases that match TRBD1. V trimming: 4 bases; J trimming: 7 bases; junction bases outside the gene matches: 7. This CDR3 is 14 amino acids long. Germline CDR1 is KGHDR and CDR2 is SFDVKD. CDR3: CATSESGQGGGYTF. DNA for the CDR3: TGTGCCACCAGTGAATCCGGACAGGGTGGTGGCTACACCTTC.

CDR3 nucleotide sequence: TGCGCCAGCAAACTCAGCGGGAGTACTCCCTACGAGCAGTACTTC. This gives the protein CASKLSGSTPYEQYF. The chain has TRBV5-1 and TRBJ2-7; 8 bases fit TRBD2. J gave up 2 bases and V 6 bases, and 10 bases lay outside the gene matches. CDR3 length equals 15 residues. Germline V gene data show CDR1 as SGHRS and CDR2 as YFSETQ.

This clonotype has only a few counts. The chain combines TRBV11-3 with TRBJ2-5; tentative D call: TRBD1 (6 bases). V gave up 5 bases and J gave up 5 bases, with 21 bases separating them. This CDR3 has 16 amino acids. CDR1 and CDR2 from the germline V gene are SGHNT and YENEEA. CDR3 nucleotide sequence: TGTGCCAGCAGCCAGGGAACAAGGGCCCAGGGGGAGACCCAGTACTTC. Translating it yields CASSQGTRAQGETQYF.

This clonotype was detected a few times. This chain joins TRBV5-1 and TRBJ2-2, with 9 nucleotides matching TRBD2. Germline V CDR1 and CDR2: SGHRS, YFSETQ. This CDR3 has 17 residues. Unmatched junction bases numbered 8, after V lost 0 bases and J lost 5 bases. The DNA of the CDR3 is TGCGCCAGCAGCTTGGTCCTCGCTAGCGGGAAAACCGGGGAGCTGTTTTTT. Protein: CASSLVLASGKTGELFF.

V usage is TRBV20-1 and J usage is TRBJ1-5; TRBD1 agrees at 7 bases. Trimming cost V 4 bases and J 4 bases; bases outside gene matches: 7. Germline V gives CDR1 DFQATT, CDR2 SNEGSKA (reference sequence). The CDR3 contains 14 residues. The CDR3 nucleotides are TGCAGTGCTACTAAAGGGGGCGGGAATCAGCCCCAGCATTTT. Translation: CSATKGGGNQPQHF.

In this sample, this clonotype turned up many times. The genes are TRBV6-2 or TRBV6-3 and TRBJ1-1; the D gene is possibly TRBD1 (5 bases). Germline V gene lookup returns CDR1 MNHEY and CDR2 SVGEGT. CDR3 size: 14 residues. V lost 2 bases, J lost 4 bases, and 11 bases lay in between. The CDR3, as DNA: TGTGCCAGCAGTTACGAAGGGGTGCCCACTGAAGCTTTCTTT. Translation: CASSYEGVPTEAFF.

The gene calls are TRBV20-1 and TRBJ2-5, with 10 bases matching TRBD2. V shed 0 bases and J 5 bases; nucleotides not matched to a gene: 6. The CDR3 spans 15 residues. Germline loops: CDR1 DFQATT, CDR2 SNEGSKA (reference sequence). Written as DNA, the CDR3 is TGCAGTGCTAGAGATCACCTAGCGGGAGTGGAGACCCAGTACTTC. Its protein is CSARDHLAGVETQYF.

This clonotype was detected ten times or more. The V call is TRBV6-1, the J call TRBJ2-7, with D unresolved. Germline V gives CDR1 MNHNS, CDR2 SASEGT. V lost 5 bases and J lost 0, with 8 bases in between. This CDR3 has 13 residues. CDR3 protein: CASSPLSSYEQYF. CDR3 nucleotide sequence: TGTGCCAGCAGTCCGCTTAGCTCCTACGAGCAGTACTTC.

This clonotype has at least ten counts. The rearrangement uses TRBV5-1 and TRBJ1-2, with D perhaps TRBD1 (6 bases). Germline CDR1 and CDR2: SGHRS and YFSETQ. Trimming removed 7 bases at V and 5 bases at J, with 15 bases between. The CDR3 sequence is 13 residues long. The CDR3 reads CASQSGAGYGYTF. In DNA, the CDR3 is TGCGCCAGCCAATCAGGGGCAGGGTATGGCTACACCTTC.

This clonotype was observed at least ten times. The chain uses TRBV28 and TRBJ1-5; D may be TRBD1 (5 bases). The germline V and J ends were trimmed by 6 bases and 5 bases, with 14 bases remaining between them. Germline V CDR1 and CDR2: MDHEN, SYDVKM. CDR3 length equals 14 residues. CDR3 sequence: CASRGGGNDQPQHF. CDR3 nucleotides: TGTGCCAGCAGGGGGGGAGGTAACGATCAGCCCCAGCATTTT.